This entry describes one T cell receptor beta chain. The ends were cut back, 4 bases at V and 0 bases at J, with 10 bases in the middle. Germline V gives CDR1 MNHNS, CDR2 SASEGT. The CDR3 has 15 residues. The data belong to a study of blood T cell repertoires in COVID-19. Original analysis: Estimates of nucleated cell counts were drawn from the amplification of reference gene primers. Some clones are missing from TCRdb's copy, which holds only in-frame ones; the method was immunoSEQ multiplex PCR. The V and J calls and clone size were taken over from that table, and D and trimming were inferred from the DNA. The sample lists about 130,000 clones, 75% to 90% occurring once.

The receptor was isolated from a man in his 60s with COVID-19, enrolled during active disease. The gene calls are TRBV6-1 and TRBJ2-4; D is perhaps TRBD1 (6 bases). Sequenced input: peripheral blood. The CDR3 nucleotides are TGTGCCAGCAGTGTTGGACAGCTAGCCAAAAACATTCAGTACTTC. Translated, it gives CASSVGQLAKNIQYF.